This entry is about one TCR beta chain. Its antigen is currently not known. No clone much larger than this one lies a single base away; base qualities are absent. The data belong to a study of OX40 agonist ivuxolimab in advanced cancers. Some background on the complete study: The costimulatory receptor OX40 (CD134) was targeted by ivuxolimab, a fully human IgG2 agonistic monoclonal antibody. Intravenous ivuxolimab was administered to patients every 2 weeks at six dose levels: 0.01, 0.1, 0.3, 1.5, 3 and 10 mg/kg. Among the approximately 54 dose-escalation patients, about 19 had hepatocellular carcinoma, approximately 15 melanoma, 9 renal cell carcinoma and 9 head and neck cancer. A male proportion of approximately 83% and a mean age of approximately 61 years, ranging from about 23 to 90, were recorded for the dose-escalation cohort. Patients were allowed to have had prior anti-PD-1, anti-PD-L1 or anti-CTLA-4 therapy, and approximately 43% of the dose-escalation patients had previously received checkpoint inhibitors. Three dose-escalation patients achieved partial responses, one with hepatocellular carcinoma and two with cutaneous melanoma. The point of sequencing TCRbeta in the periphery was to test whether ivuxolimab changed TCR sequence diversity and drove clonal T-cell expansion. The paper describes the monotherapy dose-escalation part (N of about 52 patients) of the phase I trial of ivuxolimab.

General conclusions and limits of the study: Partial responders in the 0.1-3.0 mg/kg groups had among the lowest normalized peripheral clonal expansion, especially among CD8+ T cells. After ivuxolimab, CD8+ T cells had more expanded clones than CD4+ T cells on average. The antigen specificity of the clonally expanded peripheral T cells was not determined. At doses of 0.1 to 3.0 mg/kg, clonal expansion of both CD4+ and CD8+ blood T cells was observed from baseline to week 6. Low levels of normalized T-cell clonal expansion were also seen in some nonresponding patients.

To sequence the TCRbeta CDR3 region, genomic DNA was isolated from the sorted cells. The immunoSEQ Assay was used for sequencing of TCRbeta CDR3 regions. In its TCRdb copy, this immuneACCESS table keeps in-frame sequences only and misses some clones. Where compared with another copy, unresolved V genes explain less than half of these, and the others have no known cause. Counted in this sample were roughly 60,000 clones; 80% to 90% of them appeared once. Together, the top ten hold over 0.7% of the sample. The trial excluded patients who had a history of autoimmune disease or were on systemic immunosuppression. Peripheral blood for TCR sequencing was collected from all dose cohorts at baseline, on cycle 4 day 1, and on cycle 7 day 1. The samples were taken from a phase I, first-in-human, multicenter, open-label dose-escalation trial of ivuxolimab. Adults with locally advanced or metastatic melanoma, renal cell carcinoma, hepatocellular carcinoma or head and neck squamous cell carcinoma were enrolled in the trial. Before TCR sequencing, CD4+ T cells and CD8+ T cells were sorted from peripheral blood as separate populations.

The sample here was CD4+ or CD8+ T cells sorted from blood, taken in a trial of the OX40 agonist ivuxolimab. This sequence was found in an adult with an advanced solid tumor such as melanoma, head and neck, liver or kidney cancer.

The CDR3 protein is CASRGQQGLTEAFF. The sequence in DNA is TGCGCCAGCAGAGGTCAACAGGGCCTCACTGAAGCTTTCTTT. The rearrangement joined TRBV10-2 to TRBJ1-1; 6 matching bases give a weak D call of TRBD1. V is reduced by 6 bases and J by 4 bases, leaving a spacing of 15 bases between them. Measured from the cysteine to the phenylalanine, the CDR3 is 14 residues long. Only the CDR3 DNA stays, 42 bases, in frame from base 1. CDR1 and CDR2 (WSHSY, SAAADI) derive from the germline V gene.